This TCR beta chain was recovered during a study of TIL therapy for anti-PD-1-resistant metastatic lung cancer listed by TCRdb under 2021. About the study as a whole: Before any PD-1/PD-L1 blockade was given, tumors were harvested, nivolumab was then administered, and patients who progressed went on to receive lymphodepletion, an infusion of expanded TIL, and IL-2. Clonotypes were tracked across tumor, expanded TIL product and serial blood samples by T cell receptor beta sequencing of tumor and peripheral blood. The cohort was composed predominantly of lung adenocarcinoma, with a handful of EGFR-mutant and two ALK-rearranged tumors included, and half of patients were identified as current or former smokers. A median non-synonymous tumor mutation burden of approximately 1.5 mutations per megabase was determined across the cohort by whole-exome sequencing. Enrolled patients had a median age of around 50 years (range about 38-80) and a median tumor PD-L1 proportion score of around 5.6%.

Using bias-controlled multiplex PCR with the immunoSEQ v3 hsTCRB kit, the TCR beta CDR3 regions were amplified from genomic DNA. TCR libraries were sequenced on an Illumina NextSeq 500 to roughly 2 million read pairs for survey level or roughly 4.5-6 million for deep level. Processing in the source paper ran as follows. Clonality was reported by immunoSEQ Analyzer software, which also assigned V, D and J genes and filtered out non-productive sequences. To compare repertoires between infused TIL and blood, productive Simpson clonality was used along with the Morisita overlap index of productive TRB rearrangements. Absolute clonotype counts in blood were estimated by multiplying the lymphocyte count by the CD3+ fraction and by the productive frequency of the clone. As stored in TCRdb, this immuneACCESS dataset retains in-frame rearrangements with V and J assigned. A fraction of the clones does not appear; measured against another copy, unresolved V genes explain less than half of the discrepancy, and the remainder lacks a known reason. That table is the source of V, J and clone size, and D and trimming were worked out from the DNA. The sample includes tens of thousands of clones, with around 79% observed a single time. Together, the top ten hold 1.8% of the sample.

From its cysteine to its phenylalanine, the CDR3 spans 15 amino acids. Only the CDR3 DNA stays, 45 bases, in frame from base 1. CDR1 and CDR2 were assigned from the germline V gene as SNHLY and FYNNEI. V drops 7 bases and J drops 0 bases, leaving 15 bases in between. Broader findings and caveats from the paper: Generalizability was limited because the cohort was highly selected, with more treatment-naive, never-smoker and oncogene-addicted patients included than is typical. The study protocol defined all tumor marker inferences as exploratory. The baseline peripheral repertoire was partially replaced by infused TIL clonotypes, which then decayed over months, and no apparent association between persistence and response was found.

This clone showed up just a few times. This receptor's antigen is unknown. The record has no base qualities; no much larger clone is one base away. Interpreted using the paper, the time point label stands for: pre-treatment sample, taken before nivolumab and TIL therapy. Between October 2017 and 2020, a dual-center phase I trial enrolled adults who had stage 4 NSCLC. Samples were obtained from a single-arm, open-label phase I trial in which tumor-infiltrating lymphocyte therapy with nivolumab was evaluated in advanced non-small cell lung cancer. Mononuclear cells from blood collected in EDTA tubes were isolated on a Ficoll gradient and snap-frozen as pellets, and DNA was then extracted using a Qiagen mini-prep kit.

This sample comprised blood, obtained at baseline. The chain is made from TRBV2 and TRBJ1-1; a confident D gene designation cannot be given. This receptor was obtained from a person between 30 and 80 years old with non-small cell lung cancer. CDR3 loop: CASTAEHPMNTEAFF. The bases read TGTGCCAGCACCGCGGAACACCCGATGAACACTGAAGCTTTCTTT.